This TCR beta chain emerged from a study of cytomegalovirus exposure and HLA in healthy donors. Vbeta (60) and Jbeta (13) primers were used in the PCR. Only in-frame clones appear in the TCRdb table, and some are missing; sequencing was by immunoSEQ multiplex PCR. The table has about 170,000 clones, around 81% seen once. Sequencing used PBMCs. The origin of this receptor is a woman aged 18-30 years in good health and CMV-seropositive.

CDR3 region: CASTIGVGFEQFF. As DNA, the CDR3 is TGTGCCAGCACTATAGGGGTAGGATTTGAGCAGTTCTTC. This chain links TRBV5-6 with TRBJ2-1, with D possibly matching TRBD1 (5 bases). With 6 bases removed from V and 9 bases from J, the gap between germline ends came to 16 bases. CDR1 and CDR2 from the germline V gene are SGHDT and YYEEEE. The CDR3 is 13 residues long.